Sequencing of this T cell receptor beta chain was carried out in a study of cytomegalovirus exposure and HLA in healthy donors. About the research overall: Among the roughly 400 genotyped donors, just over 80% were placed in the Caucasian-associated ancestry cluster.

Researchers ran the PCR with 60 Vbeta and 13 Jbeta primers. Only in-frame clones appear in the TCRdb table, and some are missing; sequencing was by immunoSEQ multiplex PCR. The table has roughly 63,000 clones, about 75% seen once; the top ten hold approximately 20%. V trimming: 3 bases; J trimming: 2 bases; junction bases outside the gene matches: 11. The CDR3 is 17 residues long. CDR1 and CDR2 (germline): KGHSH, LQKENI. The chain has TRBV18 and TRBJ1-2; TRBD1 agrees at 8 bases. Sequenced material: PBMCs. The clonotype comes from a woman aged 35 to 49 in good health and CMV-seropositive. CDR3 sequence reads: CASSPWGRGPANYGYTF. As DNA, the CDR3 is TGTGCCAGCTCACCTTGGGGCAGGGGGCCGGCCAACTATGGCTACACCTTC.